These 6 T cell receptor beta chains share one sample of origin, sequenced in a study of blood T cells in healthy people across ages. A second PCR of roughly 6 to 12 cycles used a sample-barcoded 5' primer and a J-beta primer mix. In TCRdb, the 5' RACE reads were re-called with MiXCR into one record per CDR3 protein. This table holds around 800,000 distinct CDR3 sequences, roughly 44% found once. Sequences were obtained from blood. The receptors here all came from a man in his sixties in good health.

This clonotype was seen at least ten times. This clone may be a read error of a much larger clone one base away. The V and J genes are TRBV5-1 and TRBJ2-5, with no clear D. V was cut by 0 bases and J by 3 bases, with 12 bases left in between. The CDR3 covers 15 residues. CDR1 is SGHRS and CDR2 is YFSETQ in the germline V gene. Written as DNA, the CDR3 is TGCGCCAGCAGCTTGGCGTCTAGGAATGAAGAGACCCAGTACTTC. Protein product: CASSLASRNEETQYF.

The chain links TRBV6-6 to TRBJ1-4; 10 positions match TRBD1. This CDR3 contains 17 residues. V lost 6 bases to trimming and J lost 4 bases; unmatched junction nucleotides: 11. Germline CDR1 is MNHNY and CDR2 is SVGAGI (reference sequence). In DNA form, the CDR3 reads TGTGCCAGCAGACGACCCGGGACAGGGGCAAGTAATGAAAAACTGTTTTTT. It encodes CASRRPGTGASNEKLFF.

The chain has TRBV13 and TRBJ1-2, with D perhaps matching TRBD1 (5 bases). CDR3 length: 16 residues. The ends were cut back, 2 bases at V and 6 bases at J, with 19 bases in the middle. The germline V gene has CDR1 PRHDT and CDR2 FYEKMQ (reference sequence). This CDR3 reads CASSLRPGGDGDGYTF. CDR3 DNA sequence: TGTGCCAGCAGCTTACGTCCGGGGGGTGATGGGGATGGCTACACCTTC. The full variable domain, rest sourced from reference TRBV13 and TRBJ1-2, is AAGVIQSPRHLIKEKRETATLKCYPIPRHDTVYWYQQGPGQDPQFLISFYEKMQSDKGSIPDRFSAQQFSDYHSELNMSSLELGDSALYFCASSLRPGGDGDGYTFGSGTRLTVV.

The chain employs TRBV5-1 and TRBJ2-4, with 9 bases that match TRBD1. TRBJ2-7 explains the end of the DNA better; the J call may be wrong. This CDR3 comprises 15 residues. Germline V CDR1 and CDR2: SGHRS, YFSETQ. DNA of the CDR3: TGCGCCAGCAGCAATCACGGGACAGGGCCCTACGAGCAGTACTTC. Translating gives CASSNHGTGPYEQYF.

The sample holds a few counts of this clonotype. The chain recombines TRBV5-6 with TRBJ1-1; tentative D call: TRBD1 (5 bases). The CDR3 runs to 13 residues. Germline CDR1 is SGHDT and CDR2 is YYEEEE. Trimming removed 4 bases from V and 3 bases from J, with 10 bases in between. The CDR3: CASSLGHYTEAFF. The CDR3 DNA sequence: TGTGCCAGCAGCCTCGGACATTACACTGAAGCTTTCTTT.

The chain recombines TRBV6-6 with TRBJ1-5; tentatively, D is TRBD1 (6 bases). The germline CDR1 and CDR2 sequences are MNHNY and SVGAGI (reference sequence). This CDR3 is 15 amino acids long. Trimming took off 5 bases at V and 3 bases at J, with 14 bases between the two ends. The CDR3 nucleotides are TGTGCCAGCAGTAACCAGGGACAAATCAATCAGCCCCAGCATTTT. This gives the protein CASSNQGQINQPQHF.